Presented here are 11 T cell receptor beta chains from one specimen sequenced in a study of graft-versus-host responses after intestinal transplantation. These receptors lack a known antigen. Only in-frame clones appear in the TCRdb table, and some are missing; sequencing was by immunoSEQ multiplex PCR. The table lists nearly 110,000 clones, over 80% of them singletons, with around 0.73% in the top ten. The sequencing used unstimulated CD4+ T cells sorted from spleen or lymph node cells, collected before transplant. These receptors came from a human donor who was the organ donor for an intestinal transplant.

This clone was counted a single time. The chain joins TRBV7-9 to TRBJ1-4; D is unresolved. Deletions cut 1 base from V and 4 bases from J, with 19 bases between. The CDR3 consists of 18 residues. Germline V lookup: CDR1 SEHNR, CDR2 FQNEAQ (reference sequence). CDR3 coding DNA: TGTGCCAGCAGCTTAGTTCTGCGTTGGGGTACAGATAATGAAAAACTGTTTTTT. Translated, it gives CASSLVLRWGTDNEKLFF.

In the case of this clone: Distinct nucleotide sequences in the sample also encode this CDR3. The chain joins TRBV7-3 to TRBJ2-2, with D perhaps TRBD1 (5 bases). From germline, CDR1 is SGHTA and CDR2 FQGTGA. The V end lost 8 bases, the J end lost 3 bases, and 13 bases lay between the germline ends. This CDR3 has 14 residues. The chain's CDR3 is CASSSQGHTGELFF. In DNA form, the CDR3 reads TGTGCCAGCTCGTCCCAGGGCCACACCGGGGAGCTGTTTTTT.

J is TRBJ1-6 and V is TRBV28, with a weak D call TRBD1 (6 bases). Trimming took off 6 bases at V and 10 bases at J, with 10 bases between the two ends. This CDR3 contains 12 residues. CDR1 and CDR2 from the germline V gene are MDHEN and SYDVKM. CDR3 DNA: TGTGCCAGCAGGACAGGTGGATCACCCCTCCACTTT. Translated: CASRTGGSPLHF.

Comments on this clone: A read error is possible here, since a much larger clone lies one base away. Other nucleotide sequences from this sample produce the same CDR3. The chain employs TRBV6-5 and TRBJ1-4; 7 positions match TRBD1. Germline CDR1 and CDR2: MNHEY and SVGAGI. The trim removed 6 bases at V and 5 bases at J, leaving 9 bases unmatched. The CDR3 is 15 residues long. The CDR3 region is CASSPGQGGNEKLFF. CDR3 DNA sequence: TGTGCCAGCAGCCCCGGGCAGGGGGGGAATGAAAAACTGTTTTTT.

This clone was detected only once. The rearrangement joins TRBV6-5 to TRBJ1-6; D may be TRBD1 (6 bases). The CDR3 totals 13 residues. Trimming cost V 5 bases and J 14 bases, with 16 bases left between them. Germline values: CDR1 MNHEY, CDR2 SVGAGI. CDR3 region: CASSPTGKVTLHF. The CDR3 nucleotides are TGTGCCAGCAGTCCAACAGGGAAAGTTACCCTCCACTTT.

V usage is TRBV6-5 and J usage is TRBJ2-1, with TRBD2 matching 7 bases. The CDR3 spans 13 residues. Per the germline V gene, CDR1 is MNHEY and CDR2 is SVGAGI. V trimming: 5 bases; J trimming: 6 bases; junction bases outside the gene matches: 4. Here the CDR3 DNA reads TGTGCCAGCAGTCGGACTAGATTCAATGAGCAGTTCTTC. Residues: CASSRTRFNEQFF.

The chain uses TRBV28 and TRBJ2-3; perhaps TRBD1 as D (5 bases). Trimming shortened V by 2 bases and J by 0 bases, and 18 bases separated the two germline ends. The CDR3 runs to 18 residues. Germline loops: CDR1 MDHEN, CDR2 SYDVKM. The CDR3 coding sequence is TGTGCCAGCAGTTTAGGGCGGCTGGGGCTGGTGAGCACAGATACGCAGTATTTT. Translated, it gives CASSLGRLGLVSTDTQYF.

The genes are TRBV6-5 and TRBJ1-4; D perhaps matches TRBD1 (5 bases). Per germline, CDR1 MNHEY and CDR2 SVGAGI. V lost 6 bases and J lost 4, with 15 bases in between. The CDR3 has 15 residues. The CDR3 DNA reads TGTGCCAGCAGAGGGACCGGCGGGCTTAATGAAAAACTGTTTTTT. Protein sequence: CASRGTGGLNEKLFF.

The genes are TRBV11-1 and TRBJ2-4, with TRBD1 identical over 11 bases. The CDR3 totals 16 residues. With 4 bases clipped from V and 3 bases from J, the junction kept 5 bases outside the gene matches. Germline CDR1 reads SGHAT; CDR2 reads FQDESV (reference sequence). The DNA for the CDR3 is TGTGCCAGCAGCTGGACAGGGGGCGAGGGCAAAAACATTCAGTACTTC. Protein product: CASSWTGGEGKNIQYF.

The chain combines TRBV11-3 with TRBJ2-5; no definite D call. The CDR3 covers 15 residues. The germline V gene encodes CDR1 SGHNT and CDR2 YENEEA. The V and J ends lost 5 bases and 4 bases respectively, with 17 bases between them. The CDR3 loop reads CASSPTDRVGETQYF. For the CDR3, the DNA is TGTGCCAGCAGCCCAACCGACCGGGTTGGAGAGACCCAGTACTTC.

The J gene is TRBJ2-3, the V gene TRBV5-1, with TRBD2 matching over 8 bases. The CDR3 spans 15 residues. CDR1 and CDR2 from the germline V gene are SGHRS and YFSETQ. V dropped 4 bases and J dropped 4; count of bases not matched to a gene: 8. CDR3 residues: CASSVQRESADTQYF. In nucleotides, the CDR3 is TGCGCCAGCAGCGTTCAGCGGGAGTCAGCAGATACGCAGTATTTT.